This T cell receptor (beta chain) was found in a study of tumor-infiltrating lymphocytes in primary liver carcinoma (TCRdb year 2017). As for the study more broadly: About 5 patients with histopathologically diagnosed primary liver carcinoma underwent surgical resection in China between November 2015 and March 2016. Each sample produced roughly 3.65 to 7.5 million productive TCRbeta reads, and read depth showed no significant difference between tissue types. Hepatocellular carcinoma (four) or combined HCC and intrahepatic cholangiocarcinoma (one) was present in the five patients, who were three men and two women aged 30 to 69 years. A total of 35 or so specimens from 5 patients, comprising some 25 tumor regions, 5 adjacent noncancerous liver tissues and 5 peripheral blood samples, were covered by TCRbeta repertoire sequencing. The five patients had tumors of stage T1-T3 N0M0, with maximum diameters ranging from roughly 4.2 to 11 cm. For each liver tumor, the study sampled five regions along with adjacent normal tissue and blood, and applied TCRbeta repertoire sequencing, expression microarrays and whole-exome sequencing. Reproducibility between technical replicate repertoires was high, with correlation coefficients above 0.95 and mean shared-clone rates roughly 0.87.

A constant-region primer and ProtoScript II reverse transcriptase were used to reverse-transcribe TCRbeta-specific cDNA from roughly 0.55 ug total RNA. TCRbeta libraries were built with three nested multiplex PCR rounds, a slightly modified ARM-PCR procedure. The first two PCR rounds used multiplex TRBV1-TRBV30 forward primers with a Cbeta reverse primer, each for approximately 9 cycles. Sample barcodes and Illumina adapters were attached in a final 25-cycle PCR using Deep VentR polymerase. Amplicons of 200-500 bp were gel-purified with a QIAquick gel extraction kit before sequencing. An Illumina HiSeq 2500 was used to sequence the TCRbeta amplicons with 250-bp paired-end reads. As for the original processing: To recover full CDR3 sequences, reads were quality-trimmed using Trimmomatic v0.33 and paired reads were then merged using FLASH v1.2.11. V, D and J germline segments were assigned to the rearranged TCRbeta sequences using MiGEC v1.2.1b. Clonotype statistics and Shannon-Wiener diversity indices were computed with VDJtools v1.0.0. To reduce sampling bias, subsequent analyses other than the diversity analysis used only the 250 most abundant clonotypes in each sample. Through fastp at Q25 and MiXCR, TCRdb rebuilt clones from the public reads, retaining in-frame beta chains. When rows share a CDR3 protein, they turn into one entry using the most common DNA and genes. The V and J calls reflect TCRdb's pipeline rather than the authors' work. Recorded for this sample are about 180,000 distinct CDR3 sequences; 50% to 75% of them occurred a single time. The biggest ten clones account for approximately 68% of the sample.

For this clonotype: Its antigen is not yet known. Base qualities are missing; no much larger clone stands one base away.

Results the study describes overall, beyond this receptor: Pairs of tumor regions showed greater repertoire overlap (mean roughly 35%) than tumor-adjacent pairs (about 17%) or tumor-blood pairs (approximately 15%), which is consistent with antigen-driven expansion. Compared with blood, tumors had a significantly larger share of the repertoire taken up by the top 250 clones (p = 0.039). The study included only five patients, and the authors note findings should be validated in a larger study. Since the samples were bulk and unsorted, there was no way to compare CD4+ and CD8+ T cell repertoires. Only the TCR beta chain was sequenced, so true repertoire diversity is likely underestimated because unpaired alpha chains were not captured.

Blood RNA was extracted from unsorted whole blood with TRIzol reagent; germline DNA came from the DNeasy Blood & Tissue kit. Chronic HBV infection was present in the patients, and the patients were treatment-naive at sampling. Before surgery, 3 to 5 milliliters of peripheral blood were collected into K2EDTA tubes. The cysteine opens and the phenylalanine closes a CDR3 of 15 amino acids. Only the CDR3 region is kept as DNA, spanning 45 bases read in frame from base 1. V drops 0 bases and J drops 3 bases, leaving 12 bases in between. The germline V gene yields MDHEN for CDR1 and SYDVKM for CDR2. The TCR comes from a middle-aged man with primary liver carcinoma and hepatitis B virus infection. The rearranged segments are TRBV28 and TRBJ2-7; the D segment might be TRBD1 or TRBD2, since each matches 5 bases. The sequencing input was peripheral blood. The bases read TGTGCCAGCAGTTTATGGGGGACGCGCGACTACGAGCAGTACTTC. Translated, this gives CASSLWGTRDYEQYF.